Below are 22 T cell receptor beta chains sequenced from a single sample in a study of T-cell reconstitution after alpha-beta-depleted transplantation in children. During its preparation, the TCRbeta library received unique molecular identifiers. TCRdb reanalysed the PCR reads using MiXCR and keeps one entry per CDR3 protein. The sample includes about 210,000 distinct CDR3 sequences, roughly a sixth of them seen just once. The specimen comprised PBMCs, mostly from graft donor cells, sampled 360 days after TCRalphabeta/CD19-depleted stem cell transplant. Receptors originate from a male patient between 2 and 15 years old who had a stem cell transplant for acute lymphoblastic leukemia, so the T cells may come from the graft donor.

V and J are TRBV7-3 and TRBJ2-1, with D perhaps matching TRBD1 or TRBD2 (6 bases each). The germline V gene has CDR1 SGHTA and CDR2 FQGTGA. Trimming shortened V by 4 bases and J by 2 bases, and 12 bases separated the two germline ends. The CDR3 covers 15 residues. Here the CDR3 DNA reads TGTGCCAGCAGCTCAGGAGGGGGGACCTACAATGAGCAGTTCTTC. Amino acid sequence: CASSSGGGTYNEQFF. Using reference TRBV7-3 and TRBJ2-1 for the parts outside the CDR3, the full variable domain is GAGVSQTPSNKVTEKGKYVELRCDPISGHTALYWYRQSLGQGPEFLIYFQGTGAADDSGLPNDRFFAVRPEGSVSTLKIQRTERGDSAVYLCASSSGGGTYNEQFFGPGTRLTVL.

Many counts were recorded for this clonotype. The rearrangement links TRBV10-3 to TRBJ2-7; the match to TRBD1 covers 9 bases. The CDR3 length is 14 residues. The ends lost 4 bases at V and 6 bases at J; junction bases unmatched: 7. In germline, CDR1 is ENHRY, CDR2 SYGVKD. CDR3 protein: CAISGGTGSAEQYF. The CDR3 DNA reads TGTGCCATCAGTGGAGGGACAGGGAGTGCCGAGCAGTACTTC.

The V call is TRBV10-3, the J call TRBJ2-3, with 10 bases fitting TRBD2. Germline CDR1 and CDR2: ENHRY and SYGVKD. The V and J ends lost 6 bases and 2 bases, in that order; junction bases with no gene match: 5. This CDR3 contains 15 residues. In DNA, the CDR3 is TGTGCCATCAGGGGTGGACTAGCGGACACAGATACGCAGTATTTT. The encoded protein is CAIRGGLADTDTQYF.

Only a few counts were recorded for this clonotype. The chain recombines TRBV10-3 with TRBJ1-1; D unresolved. Trimming shortened V by 2 bases and J by 2 bases, and 9 bases separated the two germline ends. Germline CDR1 and CDR2: ENHRY and SYGVKD. The CDR3 length is 14 residues. The CDR3 sequence is CAISELGPNTEAFF. The CDR3 coding sequence is TGTGCCATCAGTGAGCTCGGCCCCAACACTGAAGCTTTCTTT.

This clonotype came up a few times. The chain has TRBV6-1 and TRBJ1-3; D call uncertain. Germline CDR1 is MNHNS and CDR2 is SASEGT. The V and J ends lost 5 bases and 0 bases respectively, with 5 bases between them. This CDR3 contains 13 residues. This CDR3 is CASSTSSGNTIYF. CDR3 DNA: TGTGCCAGCAGTACGAGCTCTGGAAACACCATATATTTT.

This clonotype turned up a few times. This chain joins TRBV7-9 and TRBJ1-4; D possibly corresponds to TRBD1 (5 bases). Trimming took off 4 bases at V and 0 bases at J, with 9 bases between the two ends. Germline loops: CDR1 SEHNR, CDR2 FQNEAQ (reference sequence). This CDR3 is 15 amino acids long. In DNA, the CDR3 is TGTGCCAGCAGCTGGGACCCCGCAACTAATGAAAAACTGTTTTTT. Translating it yields CASSWDPATNEKLFF.

This clonotype was observed a handful of times. The chain uses TRBV5-8 and TRBJ2-3; D not resolved. Germline CDR1 reads SGHTS; CDR2 reads YDEGEE. V lost 3 bases, J lost 1 base, and 15 bases lay in between. CDR3 length equals 16 residues. This chain's CDR3 is CASSSVVGRGTDTQYF. The CDR3 DNA reads as TGTGCCAGCAGCTCTGTTGTAGGCCGTGGCACAGATACGCAGTATTTT. The entire variable domain, with the rest obtained from reference TRBV5-8 and TRBJ2-3, is as follows: EAGVTQSPTHLIKTRGQQATLRCSPISGHTSVYWYQQALGLGLQFLLWYDEGEERNRGNFPPRFSGRQFPNYSSELNVNALELEDSALYLCASSSVVGRGTDTQYFGPGTRLTVL.

V gene TRBV21-1 combines with J gene TRBJ1-5; TRBD1, the table's D call, lacks a check against the DNA. TRBV21-1 is a pseudogene. This CDR3 has 19 residues. CDR3 protein: CASSLKAPGQVDFNQPQHF. CDR3 in DNA: TGTGCCAGCAGCCTAAAGGCCCCAGGACAGGTGGACTTTAATCAGCCCCAGCATTTT.

The chain recombines TRBV24-1 with TRBJ2-1; TRBD2 matches 7 bases. CDR1 is KGHDR, CDR2 SFDVKD, per germline. The CDR3 spans 14 residues. The trim removed 5 bases at V and 6 bases at J, leaving 6 bases unmatched. This chain's CDR3 is CATSVEAGSNEQFF. CDR3 sequence (DNA): TGTGCCACCAGTGTCGAAGCGGGGAGCAATGAGCAGTTCTTC.

This clonotype came up a few times. The rearrangement joins TRBV19 to TRBJ2-7; 8 bases line up with TRBD1. V shed 3 bases and J 1 base; nucleotides not matched to a gene: 14. Germline CDR1 is LNHDA and CDR2 is SQIVND (reference sequence). This CDR3 region has 18 residues. DNA for the CDR3: TGTGCCAGTAGTATGACCCGAGTGGGGACAGGTGAATCCTACGAGCAGTACTTC. Its translation: CASSMTRVGTGESYEQYF.

This rearrangement joins TRBV5-1 to TRBJ1-1; D gene uncertain. Germline CDR1 and CDR2: SGHRS and YFSETQ. The CDR3 spans 12 residues. V was clipped by 5 bases and J by 8 bases, with 13 bases between them. CDR3 loop: CASRQTTREAFF. In DNA form, the CDR3 reads TGCGCCAGCAGACAGACTACTCGAGAAGCTTTCTTT.

This clonotype was detected many times. The V and J genes are TRBV7-6 and TRBJ2-4, with 10 bases that match TRBD2. Germline CDR1 reads SGHVS; CDR2 reads FNYEAQ. Germline trimming cut 5 bases from V and 6 bases from J; bases unmatched to any gene: 10. CDR3 length equals 16 residues. CDR3 amino acids: CASSPAASGGTNIQYF. CDR3 DNA: TGTGCCAGCAGCCCCGCTGCTAGCGGGGGAACAAACATTCAGTACTTC.

There are a few counts of this clonotype. V gene TRBV20-1 combines with J gene TRBJ2-1; a possible D gene is TRBD2 (6 bases). Trimming took off 5 bases at V and 4 bases at J, with 12 bases between the two ends. This CDR3 spans 13 amino acids. CDR1 is DFQATT and CDR2 is SNEGSKA in the germline V gene (reference sequence). The CDR3 DNA sequence: TGCAGTGCTGTATCTGGGACTTACAATGAGCAGTTCTTC. It specifies CSAVSGTYNEQFF.

This chain joins TRBV5-1 and TRBJ2-1; D possibly uses TRBD1 or TRBD2 (5 bases each). The germline gives CDR1 SGHRS, CDR2 YFSETQ. The CDR3 spans 16 residues. With 9 bases removed from V and 0 bases from J, the gap between germline ends came to 19 bases. Here the CDR3 reads CATRPEAGLSYNEQFF. The DNA for the CDR3 is TGCGCCACTCGCCCGGAGGCAGGGCTCTCCTACAATGAGCAGTTCTTC.

The chain is built from TRBV5-1 and TRBJ2-2, with TRBD1 identical over 7 bases. The CDR3 contains 15 residues. The J segment lost 4 bases and the V segment lost 8 bases, leaving 11 bases of the junction unmatched. Germline lookup yields CDR1 SGHRS and CDR2 YFSETQ. Written as DNA, the CDR3 is TGCGCCAGTCTGGGGACAGATGCTTCCACCGGGGAGCTGTTTTTT. This translates into CASLGTDASTGELFF. Full variable domain (missing parts from reference TRBV5-1 and TRBJ2-2): KAGVTQTPRYLIKTRGQQVTLSCSPISGHRSVSWYQQTPGQGLQFLFEYFSETQRNKGNFPGRFSGRQFSNSRSEMNVSTLELGDSALYLCASLGTDASTGELFFGEGSRLTVL.

This clonotype appeared many times. The V gene is TRBV5-1, the J gene TRBJ2-4, with 8 positions matching TRBD1. The CDR3 consists of 14 residues. Germline assignment: CDR1 SGHRS and CDR2 YFSETQ. V was pared by 2 bases and J by 5 bases, with 3 bases of the junction left unmatched. DNA for the CDR3: TGCGCCAGCAGCTTAGGACAGGGTCAAAACATTCAGTACTTC. Its protein product is CASSLGQGQNIQYF.

The table lists this clonotype with a few counts. The rearrangement links TRBV7-2 to TRBJ2-7; the match to TRBD1 covers 11 bases. This CDR3 comprises 16 residues. Trimming took 1 base from V and 2 from J; bases not matched to a gene: 4. CDR1 is SGHTA and CDR2 is FQGNSA in the germline V gene. The CDR3 region has the DNA TGTGCCAGCAGCTTAGGCGGACAGGGGGCGACCTACGAGCAGTACTTC. This encodes CASSLGGQGATYEQYF. Filled out from reference TRBV7-2 and TRBJ2-7, the complete variable domain reads GAGVSQSPSNKVTEKGKDVELRCDPISGHTALYWYRQSLGQGLEFLIYFQGNSAPDKSGLPSDRFSAERTGGSVSTLTIQRTQQEDSAVYLCASSLGGQGATYEQYFGPGTRLTVT.

This clonotype has a count of ten or more. The CDR3 DNA is TGTGCCAGCTACCAAGGACCCGGGGCAGATACGCAGTATTTT. Amino acids: CASYQGPGADTQYF. The J gene is TRBJ2-3, the V gene TRBV5-4, with D perhaps matching TRBD2 (5 bases). Trimming cost V 7 bases and J 4 bases, with 16 bases left between them. From germline, CDR1 is SGHNT and CDR2 YYREEE (reference sequence). The CDR3 contains 14 residues.

This chain connects TRBV29-1 to TRBJ1-5, with TRBD1 matching over 8 bases. With 6 bases clipped from V and 1 base from J, the junction kept 14 bases outside the gene matches. CDR1 and CDR2 from the germline V gene are SQVTM and ANQGSEA. The CDR3 contains 17 residues. The CDR3 reads CSVVQDNRGKSNQPQHF. Written as DNA, the CDR3 is TGCAGCGTCGTACAGGACAACAGGGGGAAAAGCAATCAGCCCCAGCATTTT.

The genes are TRBV11-2 and TRBJ2-7; TRBD1 matches 11 bases. After removal of 5 bases from V and 7 bases from J, the junction contained 10 bases not matched to a gene. CDR3 length equals 15 residues. The germline gives CDR1 SGHAT, CDR2 FQNNGV. The CDR3 spells CASSPQGQGVREQYF. In nucleotides, the CDR3 is TGTGCCAGCAGCCCGCAGGGACAGGGGGTGCGGGAGCAGTACTTC.

The chain recombines TRBV4-2 with TRBJ1-4; D gene unclear. Between the trimmed V and J ends, which lost 0 bases and 6 bases, there was a span of 20 bases. This CDR3 has 18 amino acids. The germline gives CDR1 LGHNA, CDR2 YNFKEQ. CDR3 amino acids: CASSQDLGWMGGDEKLFF. CDR3 DNA: TGTGCCAGCAGCCAAGATCTGGGATGGATGGGCGGAGATGAAAAACTGTTTTTT.

This clonotype was picked up a small number of times. CDR3 nucleotides: TGCGCCAGCAGCCCCACGGGCGGGGGGGATAGTGAAAAACTGTTTTTT. It encodes CASSPTGGGDSEKLFF. V is TRBV4-3 and J is TRBJ1-4, with D possibly TRBD1 on 5 matching bases. Trimming left V 4 bases short and J 7 bases short, with 19 bases between. CDR1 is LGHNA, CDR2 YSLEER, per germline. The CDR3 runs to 16 residues.